This T cell receptor (beta chain) came from a study of shared clonotypes between healthy human individuals. The overall study: Serving as donors were a couple of women and three men, whose ages spanned 18 to 49. Study findings and constraints: The study found lower generation probabilities in non-shared clonotypes than in those shared by all four donors.

This CDR3 is 13 amino acids long. Trimming took 7 bases from V and 2 from J, leaving 9 bases between them. Per the germline V gene, CDR1 is MDHEN and CDR2 is SYDVKM. Assay execution proceeded at the deep level. The table came from immunoSEQ multiplex PCR; TCRdb's copy has only in-frame clones and leaves some out. The top ten clones hold 24% of a sample with about 750,000 clones, around 92% of them seen once. Naive CD8 isolation took CD45RO-negative cells positively selected for CCR7 and excluded terminally differentiated effector memory CD45RA+ cells. Notes on this clone: The antigen is unknown.

The TCR sequence derives from a man in his thirties or forties in good health. The sequenced sample consisted of naive CD8+ T cells sorted from blood. The V and J genes are TRBV28 and TRBJ1-3; D gene uncertain. The CDR3 nucleotides are TGTGCCAGCACCTTGGACGCTGGAAACACCATATATTTT. The encoded protein is CASTLDAGNTIYF.